The T cell receptor (beta chain) under discussion was sequenced for a study of cytomegalovirus exposure and HLA in healthy donors (dated by TCRdb to about 2017). With regard to the full study: According to an earlier analysis of 550 to 750 of the donors, about 170 million T cells yielded some 110 million unique TCR beta sequences and about 300 Gb of sequence data. Roughly 300 gigabases of sequencing data and 70 million to 100 million unique TCR sequences made up an early release that covered some 640 HLA-typed donors. The genetic ancestry cluster associated with self-reported Caucasian donors included 70% to 85% of the roughly 390 genotyped donors. The study aimed to test whether cataloging public T cell receptors could reveal signatures of past pathogen exposure. Using immunosequencing, the study profiled T cell repertoires from around 670 subjects and related those repertoires to cytomegalovirus serostatus. In addition to the first cohort of 650 to 800 subjects, a separate validation cohort of over 90 different subjects was used. High-throughput TCR immunosequencing, statistical association of individual TCRs with disease status, and machine learning were combined to predict cytomegalovirus infection status. A later analysis re-analyzed previously published TCR beta repertoires from roughly 600 donors and added high-resolution HLA genotyping to study TCR occurrence patterns. Rather than drawing on any new phenotypic data, the later analysis identified candidate immune exposures from TCR beta sequences and the way those sequences occurred across donors. An earlier analysis of approximately 580 of the donors used high-throughput TCR beta sequencing to judge whether each TCR beta V gene segment behaved as functional or pseudogenic. Alongside the repertoire data, information on donor age, sex, ethnicity and CMV serostatus was compiled. In a later genetic analysis, genome-wide SNP genotypes for about three fifths of the 666 donors were used, and that subset was treated as a discovery cohort. All discovery cohort repertoires had been generated on a single sequencing platform. HLA typing included class I and class II loci at four-digit resolution. Typing coverage varied by locus: about 620-630 donors for A, B, C, DRB1 and DQB1; roughly 560 for DQA1; more than 600 for DPA1; roughly 470 for DPB1. Four or five DR-DQ haplotypes were handled as single units for association and clustering, since linkage in the cohort was strong. Across 398 genotyped donors of the cohort, an average of about 250,000 unique TCR beta nucleotide sequences per donor were sequenced, and around 20% of those sequences were non-productive.

The cohort was made up of 650 to 700 healthy bone marrow donors. At the time of sampling, all cohort members were nominally healthy, though unrecorded immune exposures were likely present. The donor was CMV seropositive and was included in the group of 289 seropositive cohort members. A peripheral blood sample was collected from each donor, and TCR beta sequencing was performed on peripheral blood mononuclear cells. Genomic DNA extraction from the blood cell samples was performed with the Qiagen DNeasy Blood Extraction Kit. In regard to this clone: No antigen is known for it. No qualities accompany the bases; no much larger clone lies one base away.

Overall study outcomes, separate from this receptor: The sequencing pipeline was judged likely to have produced a cluster of highly shared sequence variants as a technical artifact. Several of the top co-occurrence clusters appeared to be linked to parvovirus B19, influenza, CMV and Epstein-Barr virus, according to a later analysis. HLA typing was unavailable for some donors at each locus, so association tests used only the typed subset. Approximately 16 rarely observed V segments, including chromosome 9 orphons, were excluded from the earlier analysis of approximately 500 of the donors because counts were too low. In a later genetic analysis, a missense DCLRE1C variant was associated with V-gene and J-gene trimming of TCR beta chains, and the association was replicated in an independent cohort. In a later analysis, the rate of TCR association differed among HLA loci, with DRB1 alleles having the most associated TCRs and HLA-C alleles having the fewest. Roughly uniform sequencing depth across donors was assumed in presence/absence analyses, although this assumption may not hold. A later analysis found that most CMV-associated TCR beta chains appeared HLA-restricted, with HLA associations seemingly driven largely by CMV exposure. An earlier analysis of 450 to 750 of the donors showed that most TCR beta V segments appeared in productive rearrangements either about 90% or about 30% of the time, which broadly matched IMGT annotations. The authors suggested that the approach could potentially be generalized to other disease states and immunological phenotypes. A later analysis found that HLA-associated TCR beta chains were more clonally expanded and had lower generation probabilities than equally common non-associated chains. Most TCR sequences were seen in very few donors, while some public TCRs were found in many individuals. A further reported finding was that TCR beta sequences accurately predicted the HLA-A and HLA-B alleles for most subjects in the first cohort. Specific HLA alleles were associated with 16,951 TCR beta sequences at a false discovery rate of 0.05 in a later analysis. CMV serostatus was the only immune exposure information available for the cohort. Assigning TCR associations to individual alleles was difficult when HLA alleles, especially DR and DQ, strongly co-occurred. A later genetic analysis reported fewer N-insertions in productive TCRs among donors in an Asian-associated ancestry cluster than the roughly 700-donor mean. In vitro tests confirmed that a few of the cytomegalovirus-associated TCR beta chains recognize cytomegalovirus antigens. The study gave a list of over 150 TCR beta chains associated with cytomegalovirus. The cohort was sequenced for TCR beta chains only, and without alpha or paired-chain data the features that could be detected were limited. Linkage disequilibrium might explain the correlated functional status among segregating V segments, but an unknown experimental factor could not be ruled out. The classifier was reported to diagnose cytomegalovirus status with high specificity and sensitivity in both the original cohort and the validation cohort.

The library was generated by the immunoSEQ multiplex PCR assay. For the multiplex PCR, a mixture combining 60 forward primers for TCR Vbeta segments and 13 reverse primers for TCR Jbeta segments was used. Amplification of the CDR3 region of rearranged TCR beta genes was performed with a multiplex PCR assay on genomic DNA. On the Illumina HiSeq System, the amplified TCR beta libraries were sequenced as 87-base-pair reads. The study's own analysis went as follows. Across the 600 to 700 repertoires, a later analysis counted roughly 84 million unique TCR beta chains, 9.5 million to 12 million of which were shared by at least two donors. Raw reads were error-corrected and collapsed into unique sequences by a nearest-neighbor algorithm in which closely related sequences were merged to remove PCR and sequencing errors. Alignment of CDR3 sequences to IMGT reference sequences was used to assign V, D and J gene segments. For a sequence to be retained, a match of at least six nucleotides was required to both a V gene segment and a J gene segment. A rearrangement counted as productive if the CDR3 had no stop codons and remained in frame with V and J, and every other rearrangement counted as non-productive. CDR3 was defined according to IMGT convention as the region running from the second conserved V-encoded cysteine to the conserved J-encoded phenylalanine. The earlier analysis of about 640 of the donors excluded any sequence lacking an unambiguous match to a single V gene segment. An earlier analysis of about 600 of the donors called V segments functional above 56.7% productive rearrangements and segregating when the between-donor standard deviation exceeded 5%. To diagnose cytomegalovirus status from the catalog of TCR beta chain sequences, a statistical classification framework was built. In a later analysis, V and J genes were assigned by comparing TCR nucleotide sequences against IMGT/GENE-DB human TR gene sequences. Using the TCRdist pipeline, a later analysis assigned CDR3 sequences along with most-parsimonious VDJ recombination scenarios. A later analysis defined each TCR beta chain by its CDR3 amino acid sequence plus V-gene family, and excluded reads lacking a unique V-gene family. In a later analysis, fewer than 650 highly shared, low-generation-probability nucleotide sequences were removed to address suspected cross-contamination and a sequencing artifact. In a later analysis, a clonal expansion index was calculated for each public chain from normalized within-repertoire ranks of inferred template counts. A later analysis computed generation probabilities with a VDJ recombination model fitted to out-of-frame rearrangements, and checked the results against IGoR. In a later analysis, TCR-TCR, TCR-HLA and TCR-CMV co-occurrence was scored with hypergeometric tests, and a repertoire-size bias correction was applied to TCR pairs. False discovery rates were estimated in a later analysis by permuting HLA or CMV assignments 20 times. In a later analysis, co-occurring TCRs were grouped with DBSCAN, and TCRdist sequence similarity was added when clustering was performed within HLA-allele-positive subsets. For co-occurrence clustering, repertoires with fewer than 30,000 or more than 120,000 public chains were excluded, along with five repertoires with anomalous nucleotide sharing. What TCRdb holds here is the immuneACCESS table cut down to in-frame rearrangements. Part of the clones is not present; checked against another copy, under half of the missing clones reflect an unresolved V gene, and the others are unexplained. The DNA was the basis for D and trimming; V, J and clone size are from that table. Within this sample are some 110,000 clones, with 55% to 65% of them counted one time only. The top ten clonotypes cover over 8.5% of the sample.

The receptor comes from a woman aged 40 to 50 in good health and CMV-seropositive. Sequenced material: PBMCs.

The sequenced DNA: TGCGCCAGCAGGGTTCTGGAGGGCTCCTACAATGAGCAGTTCTTC. Translated, this is CASRVLEGSYNEQFF. Recombination linked TRBV4-1 to TRBJ2-1; the D gene is perhaps TRBD2, from 6 matching bases. From the cysteine through the phenylalanine, the CDR3 covers 15 amino acids. Only the CDR3 portion is preserved as DNA: 45 bases, with reading frame beginning at the first base. V sheds 6 bases and J sheds 0 bases, leaving 12 bases between their ends. The germline V gene specifies MGHRA as CDR1 and YSYEKL as CDR2.